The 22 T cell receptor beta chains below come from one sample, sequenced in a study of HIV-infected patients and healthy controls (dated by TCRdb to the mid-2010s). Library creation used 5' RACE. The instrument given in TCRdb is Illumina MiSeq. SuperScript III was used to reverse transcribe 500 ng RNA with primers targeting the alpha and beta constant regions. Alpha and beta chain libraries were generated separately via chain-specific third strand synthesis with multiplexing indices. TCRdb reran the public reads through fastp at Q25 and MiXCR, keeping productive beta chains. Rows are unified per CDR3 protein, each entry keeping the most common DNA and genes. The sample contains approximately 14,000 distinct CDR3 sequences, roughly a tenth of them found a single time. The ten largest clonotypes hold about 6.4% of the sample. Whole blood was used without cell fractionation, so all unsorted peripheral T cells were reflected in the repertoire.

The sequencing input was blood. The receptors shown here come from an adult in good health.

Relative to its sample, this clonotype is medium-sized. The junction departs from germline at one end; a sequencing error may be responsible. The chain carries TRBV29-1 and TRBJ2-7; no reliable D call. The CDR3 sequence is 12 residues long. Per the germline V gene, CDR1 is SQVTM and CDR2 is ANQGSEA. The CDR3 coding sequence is TGCAGCGTTGAAGATGGCGGATCCCCCCAAGTCTTC. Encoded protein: CSVEDGGSPQVF.

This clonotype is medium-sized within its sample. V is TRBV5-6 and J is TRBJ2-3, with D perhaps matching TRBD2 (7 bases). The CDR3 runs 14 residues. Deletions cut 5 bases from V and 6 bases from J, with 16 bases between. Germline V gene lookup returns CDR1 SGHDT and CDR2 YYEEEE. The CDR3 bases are TGTGCCAGCAGAACTGCGGGGGCCGGGGATACGCAGTATTTT. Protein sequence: CASRTAGAGDTQYF.

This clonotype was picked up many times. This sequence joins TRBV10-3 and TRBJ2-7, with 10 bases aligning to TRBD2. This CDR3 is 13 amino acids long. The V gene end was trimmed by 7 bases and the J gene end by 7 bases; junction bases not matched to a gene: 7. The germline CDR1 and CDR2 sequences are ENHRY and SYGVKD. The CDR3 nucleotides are TGTGCCATCACCGGGACTAGCGTGGGAGAGCAGTACTTC. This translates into CAITGTSVGEQYF.

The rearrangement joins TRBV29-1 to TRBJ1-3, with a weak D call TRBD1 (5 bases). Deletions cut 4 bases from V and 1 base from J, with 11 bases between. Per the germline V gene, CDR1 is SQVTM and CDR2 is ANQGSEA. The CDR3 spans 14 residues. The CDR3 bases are TGCAGCGTTGCGGCCGGGGGATCTGGAAACACCATATATTTT. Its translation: CSVAAGGSGNTIYF. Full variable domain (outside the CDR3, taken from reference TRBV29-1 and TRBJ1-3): SAVISQKPSRDICQRGTSLTIQCQVDSQVTMMFWYRQQPGQSLTLIATANQGSEATYESGFVIDKFPISRPNLTFSTLTVSNMSPEDSSIYLCSVAAGGSGNTIYFGEGSWLTVV.

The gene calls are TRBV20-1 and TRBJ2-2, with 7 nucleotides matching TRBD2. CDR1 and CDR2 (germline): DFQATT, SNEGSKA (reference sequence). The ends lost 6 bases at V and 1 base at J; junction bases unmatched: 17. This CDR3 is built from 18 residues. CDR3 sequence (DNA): TGCAGTGCCCGCGCGGGGGACTATCGCCTTAAGAACACCGGGGAGCTGTTTTTT. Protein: CSARAGDYRLKNTGELFF.

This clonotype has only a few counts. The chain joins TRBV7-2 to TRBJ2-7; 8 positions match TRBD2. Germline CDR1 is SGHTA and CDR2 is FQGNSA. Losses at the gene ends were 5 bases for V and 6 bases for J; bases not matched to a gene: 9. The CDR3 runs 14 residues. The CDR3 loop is CASSRTAGVGEQYF. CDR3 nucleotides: TGTGCCAGCAGCCGGACAGCGGGAGTGGGCGAGCAGTACTTC.

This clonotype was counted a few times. CDR3 DNA: TGTGCCAGCAGTCCCGACAGGGCTGACACTGAAGCTTTCTTT. The encoded protein is CASSPDRADTEAFF. The chain couples TRBV6-2 or TRBV6-3 to TRBJ1-1, with TRBD1 identical over 7 bases. Germline V gene lookup returns CDR1 MNHEY and CDR2 SVGEGT. This CDR3 has 14 amino acids. Trimming removed 5 bases from V and 3 bases from J; junction bases left unmatched: 6.

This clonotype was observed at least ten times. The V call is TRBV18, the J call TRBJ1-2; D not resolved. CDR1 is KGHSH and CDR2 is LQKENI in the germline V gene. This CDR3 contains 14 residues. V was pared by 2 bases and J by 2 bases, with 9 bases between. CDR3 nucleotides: TGTGCCAGCTCACCATATGGGCTCAACTATGGCTACACCTTC. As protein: CASSPYGLNYGYTF.

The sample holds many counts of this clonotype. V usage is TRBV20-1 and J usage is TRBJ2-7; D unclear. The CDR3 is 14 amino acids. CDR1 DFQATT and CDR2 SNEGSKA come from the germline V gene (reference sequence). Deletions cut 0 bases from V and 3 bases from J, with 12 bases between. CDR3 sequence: CSARDLRVDYEQYF. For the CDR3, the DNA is TGCAGTGCTAGAGATCTACGGGTGGACTACGAGCAGTACTTC.

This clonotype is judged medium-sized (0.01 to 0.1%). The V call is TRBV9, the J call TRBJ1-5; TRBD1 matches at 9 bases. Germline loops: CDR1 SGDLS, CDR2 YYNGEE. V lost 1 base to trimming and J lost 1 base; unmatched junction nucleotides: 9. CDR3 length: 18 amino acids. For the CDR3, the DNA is TGTGCCAGCAGCGTACCGATACAGGGGGCCCCGAGCAATCAGCCCCAGCATTTT. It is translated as CASSVPIQGAPSNQPQHF.

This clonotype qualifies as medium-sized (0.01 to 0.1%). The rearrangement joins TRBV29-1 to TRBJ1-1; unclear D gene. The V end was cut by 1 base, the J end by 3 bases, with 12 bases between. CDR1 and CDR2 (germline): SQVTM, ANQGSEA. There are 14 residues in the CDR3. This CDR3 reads CSVEVPKEDTEAFF. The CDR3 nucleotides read TGCAGCGTTGAAGTCCCTAAGGAGGACACTGAAGCTTTCTTT.

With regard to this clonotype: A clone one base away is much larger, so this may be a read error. CDR3 coding DNA: TGTGCCGGCAGCTTGGGCGTAGCGGGAGGTCAGGAGCAGTTCTTC. Translation: CAGSLGVAGGQEQFF. The rearrangement links TRBV11-2 to TRBJ2-1; 10 bases align to TRBD2. This CDR3 is 15 amino acids long. CDR1 and CDR2 from the germline V gene are SGHAT and FQNNGV.

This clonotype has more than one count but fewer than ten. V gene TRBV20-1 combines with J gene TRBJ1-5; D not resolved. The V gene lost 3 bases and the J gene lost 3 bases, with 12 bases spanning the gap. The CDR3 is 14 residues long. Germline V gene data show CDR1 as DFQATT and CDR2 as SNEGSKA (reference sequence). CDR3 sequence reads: CSASPQLDNQPQHF. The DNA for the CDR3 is TGCAGTGCTAGTCCCCAGCTCGACAATCAGCCCCAGCATTTT.

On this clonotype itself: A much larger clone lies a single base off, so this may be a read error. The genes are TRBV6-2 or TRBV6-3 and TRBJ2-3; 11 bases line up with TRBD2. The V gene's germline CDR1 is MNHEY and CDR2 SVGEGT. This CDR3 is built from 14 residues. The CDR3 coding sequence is TGTGCCAGCAGTGACCGGGGGACTAGCGGCACGCATTATTTT. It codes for CASSDRGTSGTHYF.

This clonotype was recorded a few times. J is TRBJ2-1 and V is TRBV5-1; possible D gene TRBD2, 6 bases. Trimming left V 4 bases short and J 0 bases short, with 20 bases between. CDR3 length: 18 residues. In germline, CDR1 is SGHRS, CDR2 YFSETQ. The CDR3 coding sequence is TGCGCCAGCAGCGTCGGGACTTCTAGTATCAGCTCCTACAATGAGCAGTTCTTC. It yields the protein CASSVGTSSISSYNEQFF.

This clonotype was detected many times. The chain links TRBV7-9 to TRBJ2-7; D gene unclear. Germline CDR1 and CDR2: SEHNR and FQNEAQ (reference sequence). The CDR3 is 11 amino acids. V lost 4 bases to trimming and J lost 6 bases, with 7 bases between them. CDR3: CASSSSLEQYF. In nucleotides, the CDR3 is TGTGCCAGCAGCTCGTCTCTCGAGCAGTACTTC.

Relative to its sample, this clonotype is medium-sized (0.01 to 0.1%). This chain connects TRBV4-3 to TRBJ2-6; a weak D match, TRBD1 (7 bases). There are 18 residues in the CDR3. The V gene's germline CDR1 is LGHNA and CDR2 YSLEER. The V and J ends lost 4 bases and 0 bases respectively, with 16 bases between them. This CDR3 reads CASSPAGGYSSGANVLTF. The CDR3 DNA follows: TGCGCCAGCAGCCCGGCAGGGGGGTACAGCTCTGGGGCCAACGTCCTGACTTTC.

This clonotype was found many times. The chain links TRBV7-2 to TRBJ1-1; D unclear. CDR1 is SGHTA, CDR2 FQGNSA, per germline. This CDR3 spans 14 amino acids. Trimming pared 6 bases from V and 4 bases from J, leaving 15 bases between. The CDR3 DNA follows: TGTGCCAGCAGTACAAGCCCTTTGATCACTGAAGCTTTCTTT. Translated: CASSTSPLITEAFF.

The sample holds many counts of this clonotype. In DNA form, the CDR3 reads TGTGCCAGCAGAAGGACGGACCAAGTTGGGGCCCTCCACTTT. It yields the protein CASRRTDQVGALHF. This chain connects TRBV2 to TRBJ1-6; the D is unclear. This CDR3 spans 14 amino acids. Germline CDR1 reads SNHLY; CDR2 reads FYNNEI. V lost 6 bases and J 14 bases, leaving 20 bases between the germline ends. The entire variable domain, with the rest obtained from reference TRBV2 and TRBJ1-6, is as follows: EPEVTQTPSHQVTQMGQEVILRCVPISNHLYFYWYRQILGQKVEFLVSFYNNEISEKSEIFDDQFSVERPDGSNFTLKIRSTKLEDSAMYFCASRRTDQVGALHFGNGTRLTVT.

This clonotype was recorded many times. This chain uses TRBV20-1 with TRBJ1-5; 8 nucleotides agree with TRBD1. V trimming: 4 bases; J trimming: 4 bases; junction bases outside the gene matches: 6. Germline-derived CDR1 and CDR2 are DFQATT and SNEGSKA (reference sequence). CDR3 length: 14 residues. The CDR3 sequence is CSATGQGWNQPQHF. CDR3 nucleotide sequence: TGCAGTGCTACCGGACAGGGATGGAATCAGCCCCAGCATTTT.

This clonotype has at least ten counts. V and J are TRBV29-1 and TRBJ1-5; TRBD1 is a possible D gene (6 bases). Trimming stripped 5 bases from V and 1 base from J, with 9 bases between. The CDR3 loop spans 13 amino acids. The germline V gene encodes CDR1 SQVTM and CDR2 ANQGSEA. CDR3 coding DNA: TGCAGCGTTCGGACAGCAAGCAATCAGCCCCAGCATTTT. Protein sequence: CSVRTASNQPQHF. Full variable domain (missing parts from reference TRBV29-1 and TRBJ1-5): SAVISQKPSRDICQRGTSLTIQCQVDSQVTMMFWYRQQPGQSLTLIATANQGSEATYESGFVIDKFPISRPNLTFSTLTVSNMSPEDSSIYLCSVRTASNQPQHFGDGTRLSIL.

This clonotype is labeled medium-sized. The CDR3 nucleotides read TGTGCCAGCCGAGCTCCTGCGAGGACAGATACGCAGTATTTT. It encodes CASRAPARTDTQYF. J is TRBJ2-3 and V is TRBV30, with unresolved D. V dropped 8 bases and J dropped 3 bases, with 18 bases sitting between them. This CDR3 spans 14 amino acids. CDR1 and CDR2 (germline): GTSNPN, SVGIG (reference sequence). Together with reference TRBV30 and TRBJ2-3, the CDR3 gives the full variable domain: SQTIHQWPATLVQPVGSPLSLECTVEGTSNPNLYWYRQAAGRGLQLLFYSVGIGQISSEVPQNLSASRPQDRQFILSSKKLLLSDSGFYLCASRAPARTDTQYFGPGTRLTVL.